One sample yielded the 28 T cell receptor beta chains listed below, sequenced in a study of blood T cells in healthy people across ages. A second PCR of about 6 to 11 cycles used a sample-barcoded 5' primer and a J-beta primer mix. TCRdb ran MiXCR on the 5' RACE reads and lists one entry per CDR3 protein. This table has approximately 1.5 million distinct CDR3 sequences, less than 45% appearing once. The sample consisted of blood. The receptor set was obtained from a woman between 18 and 29 years old in good health.

This clonotype was picked up a small number of times. CDR3 bases: TGTGCCAGCAGTCTTTTGTCTTCTAGCAACATTCAGTACTTC. This translates into CASSLLSSSNIQYF. The V and J genes are TRBV12-3 or TRBV12-4 and TRBJ2-4; D perhaps matches TRBD2 (5 bases). CDR3 length equals 14 residues. V lost 5 bases and J lost 7, with 15 bases in between.

This chain uses TRBV12-3 or TRBV12-4 with TRBJ1-2; D not resolved. V shed 5 bases and J shed 4 bases, with 14 bases lying between them. The CDR3 consists of 14 residues. The CDR3: CASSPHGAVYGYTF. DNA of the CDR3: TGTGCCAGCAGTCCCCACGGAGCTGTCTATGGCTACACCTTC.

This clonotype was observed a handful of times. The rearrangement joins TRBV6-6 to TRBJ1-2; weak D call: TRBD1 (6 bases). Germline loops: CDR1 MNHNY, CDR2 SVGAGI (reference sequence). V lost 7 bases and J lost 8, with 20 bases in between. The CDR3 loop spans 14 amino acids. This CDR3 is CASTRGGRRTGYTF. As DNA, the CDR3 is TGTGCCAGCACCCGCGGGGGGCGACGTACCGGCTACACCTTC.

This chain connects TRBV24-1 to TRBJ2-1; no firm D call. The CDR3 is 13 residues long. The V and J ends lost 12 bases and 0 bases respectively, with 11 bases between them. Germline V gene lookup returns CDR1 KGHDR and CDR2 SFDVKD. CDR3: CAAQPSSYNEQFF. CDR3 sequence (DNA): TGTGCCGCCCAGCCGAGCTCCTACAATGAGCAGTTCTTC.

In this sample, this clonotype turned up a few times. V and J are TRBV7-9 and TRBJ2-1; D not resolved. Per germline, CDR1 SEHNR and CDR2 FQNEAQ (reference sequence). Trimming shortened V by 1 base and J by 14 bases, and 12 bases separated the two germline ends. This CDR3 is 12 amino acids long. DNA of the CDR3: TGTGCCAGCAGCTTAGATGTCTTCAGCAAGTTCTTC. This encodes CASSLDVFSKFF.

This clonotype has only one observation. CDR3 bases: TGTGCCAGCAGTTTCCTCCCGACAGGGAACTATGGCTACACCTTC. It codes for CASSFLPTGNYGYTF. This chain joins TRBV27 and TRBJ1-2; 7 bases are shared with TRBD1. CDR1 and CDR2 from the germline V gene are MNHEY and SMNVEV (reference sequence). After removal of 3 bases from V and 2 bases from J, the junction contained 6 bases not matched to a gene. The length of the CDR3 is 15 residues.

The chain uses TRBV29-1 and TRBJ2-1, with 7 bases aligning to TRBD2. The CDR3 spans 11 residues. V was pared by 1 base and J by 13 bases, with 4 bases of the junction left unmatched. The germline V gene has CDR1 SQVTM and CDR2 ANQGSEA. The CDR3 here is CSVEVGRGQFF. The CDR3 DNA is TGCAGCGTTGAAGTGGGGAGGGGACAGTTCTTC.

Note on this clonotype: Just one base apart from a much larger clone, this may be a read error. The chain uses TRBV12-3 or TRBV12-4 and TRBJ2-1, with 7 bases matching TRBD2. The CDR3 consists of 15 residues. CDR3 sequence: CPSSLDGRTYNEQFF. The DNA for the CDR3 is TGTCCCAGCAGTTTGGACGGGAGGACCTACAATGAGCAGTTCTTC.

This clonotype was observed a few times. The chain joins TRBV20-1 to TRBJ2-7, with 14 positions matching TRBD2. Trimming at V came to 6 bases and at J to 2 bases, leaving 6 bases not matched to a gene. CDR1 and CDR2 (germline): DFQATT, SNEGSKA (reference sequence). The CDR3 has 15 amino acids. The CDR3, as DNA: TGCAGTGCCATCCCGACTAGCGGGGGGGCCTACGAGCAGTACTTC. Protein sequence: CSAIPTSGGAYEQYF.

The chain carries TRBV11-2 and TRBJ1-6, with TRBD1 identical over 7 bases. Germline CDR1 reads SGHAT; CDR2 reads FQNNGV. V lost 5 bases and J lost 6; bases outside the gene matches: 7. The CDR3 covers 15 residues. CDR3 nucleotide sequence: TGTGCCAGCAGCCGTACAGGGGACCGTAATTCACCCCTCCACTTT. It codes for CASSRTGDRNSPLHF.

The chain uses TRBV20-1 and TRBJ2-3, with D maybe TRBD2 (5 bases). V lost 0 bases to trimming and J lost 5 bases, with 15 bases between them. The germline CDR1 and CDR2 sequences are DFQATT and SNEGSKA (reference sequence). The CDR3 extends over 15 amino acids. CDR3 loop: CSARDPRGVGDTQYF. CDR3 in DNA: TGCAGTGCTAGAGATCCCCGGGGAGTTGGAGATACGCAGTATTTT.

The V gene is TRBV11-3, the J gene TRBJ2-1; TRBD2 might be the D (6 bases). The germline V and J ends were trimmed by 5 bases and 1 base, with 18 bases remaining between them. The CDR3 totals 17 residues. Germline V gives CDR1 SGHNT, CDR2 YENEEA. For the CDR3, the DNA is TGTGCCAGCAGCATCCGGGACTCCTCTGGTTCCTACAATGAGCAGTTCTTC. This gives the protein CASSIRDSSGSYNEQFF.

The genes are TRBV20-1 and TRBJ2-4; D gene unclear. Trimming took 5 bases from V and 0 from J, leaving 11 bases between them. The length of the CDR3 is 14 residues. Germline loops: CDR1 DFQATT, CDR2 SNEGSKA (reference sequence). The CDR3 bases are TGCAGTGCTTCTCCGGCCCTAGCCAAAAACATTCAGTACTTC. Protein product: CSASPALAKNIQYF.

This clonotype was picked up a small number of times. This chain connects TRBV5-1 to TRBJ1-2, with D hard to call. The germline V gene has CDR1 SGHRS and CDR2 YFSETQ. The CDR3 sequence is 15 residues long. V was pared by 4 bases and J by 4 bases, with 17 bases between. CDR3 nucleotide sequence: TGCGCCAGCAGCCCGCAGTTTACGAACTCCTATGGCTACACCTTC. Translated, it gives CASSPQFTNSYGYTF.

This clonotype was seen more than once but under ten times. This sequence joins TRBV29-1 and TRBJ1-1, with a tentative D call TRBD1 (6 bases). Looked up from germline, CDR1 is SQVTM and CDR2 is ANQGSEA. This CDR3 is built from 16 residues. The germline V and J ends were trimmed by 4 bases and 0 bases, with 18 bases remaining between them. The CDR3 nucleotides read TGCAGCGTTGTCGGCCGCGGGGGGGCTGTGAACACTGAAGCTTTCTTT. Translated: CSVVGRGGAVNTEAFF.

The V gene is TRBV29-1, the J gene TRBJ2-1; weak D call: TRBD2 (5 bases). There are 12 residues in the CDR3. V gave up 2 bases and J gave up 10 bases, with 12 bases separating them. Per germline, CDR1 SQVTM and CDR2 ANQGSEA. The CDR3 nucleotides read TGCAGCGTTGAAAAACTAGTCAGCGAGCAGTTCTTC. It encodes CSVEKLVSEQFF.

This clonotype was counted a few times. J is TRBJ2-1 and V is TRBV6-9, with TRBD2 identical over 7 bases. The CDR3 totals 18 residues. Germline V gives CDR1 MNHGY, CDR2 SVAAGI. The V gene end was trimmed by 0 bases and the J gene end by 7 bases; junction bases not matched to a gene: 15. CDR3 coding DNA: TGTGCCAGCAGTTATTCTAATAGCGGGCGGAAAGGGAGGAATGAGCAGTTCTTC. The encoded protein is CASSYSNSGRKGRNEQFF.

The chain recombines TRBV21-1 with TRBJ1-1; the table's D call TRBD1 went unverified against the DNA. TRBV21-1 is a pseudogene. CDR3 length: 15 amino acids. The CDR3 region has the DNA TGTGCCAGCAGCAAAGGCAGGACAGGGGACACTGAAGCTTTCTTT. Translating it yields CASSKGRTGDTEAFF.

The genes are TRBV24-1 and TRBJ2-1; 7 bases agree with TRBD1. Germline CDR1 is KGHDR and CDR2 is SFDVKD. V lost 3 bases, J lost 6 bases, and 1 base stayed unmatched. There are 13 residues in the CDR3. The CDR3 region has the DNA TGTGCCACCAGTGATAACAGGGGCAATGAGCAGTTCTTC. Encoded protein: CATSDNRGNEQFF.

The V and J genes are TRBV7-2 and TRBJ2-1; 7 bases are a match to TRBD2. This CDR3 region has 17 residues. The V segment lost 1 base and the J segment 6 bases; nucleotides outside the gene matches: 12. The V gene's germline CDR1 is SGHTA and CDR2 FQGNSA. CDR3 loop: CASSLVVVQSGGNEQFF. The CDR3 region has the DNA TGTGCCAGCAGCTTAGTTGTGGTGCAGTCGGGAGGCAATGAGCAGTTCTTC.

This chain uses TRBV6-1 with TRBJ1-2; possibly TRBD1 for D (6 bases). With 6 bases removed from V and 0 bases from J, the gap between germline ends came to 20 bases. CDR3 length: 17 amino acids. The germline gives CDR1 MNHNS, CDR2 SASEGT. CDR3 nucleotide sequence: TGTGCCAGCAGCCAACAGACCTCGGGGGCTTCTAACTATGGCTACACCTTC. It is translated as CASSQQTSGASNYGYTF.

The J gene is TRBJ1-5, the V gene TRBV2; TRBD1 aligns across 10 bases. The CDR3 covers 15 residues. Unmatched junction bases numbered 3, after V lost 2 bases and J lost 5 bases. The germline V gene encodes CDR1 SNHLY and CDR2 FYNNEI. CDR3: CASSERDRGYQPQHF. CDR3 coding DNA: TGTGCCAGCAGTGAAAGGGACAGGGGTTATCAGCCCCAGCATTTT.

The rearrangement joins TRBV20-1 to TRBJ2-5; TRBD1 matches at 7 bases. In germline, CDR1 is DFQATT, CDR2 SNEGSKA (reference sequence). The CDR3 extends over 13 amino acids. V dropped 4 bases and J dropped 3; count of bases not matched to a gene: 5. CDR3 DNA: TGCAGTGCTACTTTCGGGACAGAAGAGACCCAGTACTTC. Residues: CSATFGTEETQYF.

CDR3 sequence reads: CATSYGGTKYEQYF. DNA for the CDR3: TGTGCCACCAGCTACGGGGGGACCAAATACGAGCAGTACTTC. The gene calls are TRBV15 and TRBJ2-7, with TRBD2 identical over 7 bases. The CDR3 contains 14 residues. CDR1 is LNHNV, CDR2 YYDKDF, per germline (reference sequence). The junction had 8 bases not matched to a gene; V was cut back by 5 bases and J by 4 bases.

This clonotype was recorded a few times. The chain combines TRBV12-3 or TRBV12-4 with TRBJ1-2; weak D call: TRBD1 (5 bases). V was trimmed by 0 bases and J by 0 bases, leaving 8 bases between them. The CDR3 runs 15 residues. CDR3 nucleotide sequence: TGTGCCAGCAGTTTAGCGCAGGGCCCTAACTATGGCTACACCTTC. Its protein is CASSLAQGPNYGYTF.

The rearrangement links TRBV4-3 to TRBJ2-7; 7 nucleotides line up with TRBD2. With the DNA end fitting TRBJ2-5 better, the J assignment may be wrong. The CDR3 totals 15 residues. Germline V lookup: CDR1 LGHNA, CDR2 YSLEER. The CDR3 DNA follows: TGCGCCAGCAGCCAAGGCGGGGGAGGCGGCGAGACCCAGTACTTC. Its translation is CASSQGGGGGETQYF.

This clonotype was seen more than once but under ten times. The chain couples TRBV20-1 to TRBJ2-5, with D possibly TRBD2 on 5 matching bases. Trimming removed 6 bases from V and 4 bases from J, with 21 bases in between. Per the germline V gene, CDR1 is DFQATT and CDR2 is SNEGSKA (reference sequence). The CDR3 is made up of 15 amino acids. The CDR3: CSAQSGRRSRETQYF. In nucleotides, the CDR3 is TGCAGTGCCCAAAGCGGTCGGAGAAGCAGAGAGACCCAGTACTTC.

The rearrangement uses TRBV30 and TRBJ2-7; D gene uncertain. Trimming pared 7 bases from V and 2 bases from J, leaving 12 bases between. CDR1 GTSNPN and CDR2 SVGIG come from the germline V gene (reference sequence). This CDR3 region has 12 residues. The CDR3 spells CASTGTAYEQYF. The CDR3 DNA reads as TGTGCCTCCACGGGTACCGCCTACGAGCAGTACTTC.